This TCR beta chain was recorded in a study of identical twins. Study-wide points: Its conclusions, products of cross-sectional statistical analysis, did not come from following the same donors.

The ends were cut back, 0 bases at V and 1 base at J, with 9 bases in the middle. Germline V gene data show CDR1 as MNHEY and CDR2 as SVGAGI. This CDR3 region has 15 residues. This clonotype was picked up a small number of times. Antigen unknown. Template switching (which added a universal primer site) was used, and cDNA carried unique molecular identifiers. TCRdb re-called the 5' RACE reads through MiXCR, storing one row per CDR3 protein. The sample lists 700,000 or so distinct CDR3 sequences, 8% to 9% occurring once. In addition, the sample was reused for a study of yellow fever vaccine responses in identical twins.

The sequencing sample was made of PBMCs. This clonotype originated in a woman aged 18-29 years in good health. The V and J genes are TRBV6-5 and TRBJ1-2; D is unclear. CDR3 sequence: CASSYSRLLNYGYTF. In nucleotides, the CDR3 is TGTGCCAGCAGTTACTCCAGACTGCTTAACTATGGCTACACCTTC.